This T cell receptor (beta chain) derives from a study of blood T cells in healthy people across ages. Study-level findings and limits: A greater number of naive CD4+ cells and higher diversity distinguished long-lived donors from aged donors. Since the PBMCs were unsorted, naive and antigen-experienced cells could not be conclusively compared.

Together with a sample-barcoded 5' primer, a J-beta primer mix was included in a second PCR lasting about 7 to 11 cycles. All samples yielded 2.5 million or more CDR3-containing paired-end reads. A single record per CDR3 protein comes from TCRdb applying MiXCR to the 5' RACE reads. The data contain some 750,000 distinct CDR3 sequences, about 24% of them singletons. Trimming cost V 6 bases and J 5 bases; bases outside gene matches: 10. CDR3 size: 15 residues. Concerning this clonotype: Its antigen is currently unknown.

The total RNA that was extracted per sample amounted to at least 6 micrograms. Sequencing used blood. The receptor's source is a man between 65 and 85 years old in good health. V gene TRBV12-3 or TRBV12-4 combines with J gene TRBJ2-3, with TRBD2 identical over 8 bases. The CDR3 DNA follows: TGTGCCAGCAGCCCGGGACTAGTGGCAGGAGATACGCAGTATTTT. Its protein is CASSPGLVAGDTQYF.